What follows is one TCR beta chain and its context. The CDR3 runs to 14 residues. Trimming removed 7 bases from V and 3 bases from J; junction bases left unmatched: 7. CDR1 is ENHRY and CDR2 is SYGVKD in the germline V gene. This specimen comes from a study of blood T cell repertoires in COVID-19. About the study: Researchers got acute and convalescent COVID-19 samples from the United States, Italy and Spain. T cells, B-cell-depleted T cells, or PBMCs provided the cDNA or gDNA that served as material.

Original methodology: Amplifying reference gene primers gave estimates of nucleated cell counts. Profiling relied on immunoSEQ multiplex PCR, and the TCRdb table lists in-frame clones only, not all of them. The V and J calls and clone size come from that table; D and trimming were worked out from the DNA. The sample contains some 320,000 clones, 80% to 90% of which appear only once. The rearrangement joins TRBV10-3 to TRBJ2-7; 9 nucleotides line up with TRBD2. The sequence derives from a woman aged 50 to 65 who had recovered from COVID-19. Sample: peripheral blood. Here the CDR3 reads CAITSAGGSYEQYF. DNA for the CDR3: TGTGCCATCACGTCGGCGGGAGGGAGCTACGAGCAGTACTTC.